Listed below are T cell receptor beta chains from one sample, sequenced in a study of cytomegalovirus exposure and HLA in healthy donors. Sequenced by immunoSEQ multiplex PCR; TCRdb stores in-frame clones only, minus some. The data hold around 130,000 clones, with roughly 70% observed a single time. The sequenced material came from PBMCs. These receptors all stem from a woman aged 40 to 50 in good health and CMV-seropositive. The conserved cysteine and the conserved F or W are not part of the CDR3 here. Each record gives: D gene, V gene, J gene, CDR3 protein. A D gene is named only where the DNA matches it firmly.

d_gene: TRBD1
v_gene: TRBV6-1
j_gene: TRBJ1-1
CDR3aa: ASRGQGDTEAF

d_gene: .
v_gene: TRBV7-2
j_gene: TRBJ2-7
CDR3aa: ASSLRTSTS

d_gene: TRBD1
v_gene: TRBV9
j_gene: TRBJ1-5
CDR3aa: ASSVNDRGNQPQH

d_gene: TRBD2
v_gene: TRBV5-1
j_gene: TRBJ2-1
CDR3aa: ASSLGASGYNEQF

d_gene: TRBD1
v_gene: TRBV7-2
j_gene: TRBJ2-7
CDR3aa: ASSGQGGYEQH

d_gene: TRBD2
v_gene: TRBV10-3
j_gene: TRBJ2-1
CDR3aa: AISESASGGARNEQF

d_gene: TRBD1
v_gene: TRBV27
j_gene: TRBJ1-1
CDR3aa: ASSSGQGGVMNTEAF

d_gene: TRBD1
v_gene: TRBV28
j_gene: TRBJ1-2
CDR3aa: ASSLKGTETNYGYT

d_gene: TRBD1
v_gene: TRBV30
j_gene: TRBJ2-5
CDR3aa: AWSVQGGETQY

d_gene: TRBD1
v_gene: TRBV18
j_gene: TRBJ1-1
CDR3aa: ASSPRDRGRNTEAF

d_gene: TRBD2
v_gene: TRBV5-1
j_gene: TRBJ2-7
CDR3aa: ASSLGPSGRSPEQY

d_gene: TRBD1
v_gene: TRBV2
j_gene: TRBJ1-1
CDR3aa: AGQGAYTEAF

d_gene: .
v_gene: TRBV15
j_gene: TRBJ1-3
CDR3aa: ATSRDLPTAYSGNTIY

d_gene: TRBD1
v_gene: TRBV19
j_gene: TRBJ1-2
CDR3aa: ASSIDLTGSPYGYT

d_gene: TRBD1
v_gene: TRBV6-5
j_gene: TRBJ2-7
CDR3aa: ASSYTRGPYEQY

d_gene: TRBD1
v_gene: TRBV7-9
j_gene: TRBJ1-2
CDR3aa: ASSLHQGAGGYT

d_gene: TRBD2
v_gene: TRBV14
j_gene: TRBJ2-3
CDR3aa: ASSQEGGSGAIADTQY

d_gene: TRBD1
v_gene: TRBV2
j_gene: TRBJ2-7
CDR3aa: ASRDRLSYEQY

d_gene: TRBD1
v_gene: TRBV28
j_gene: TRBJ2-4
CDR3aa: ASSFGLTGTDIQY

d_gene: .
v_gene: TRBV10-3
j_gene: TRBJ1-2
CDR3aa: AISDTTGNYGYT

d_gene: .
v_gene: TRBV9
j_gene: TRBJ2-1
CDR3aa: ASSPRGAQNNEQF

d_gene: .
v_gene: TRBV5-6
j_gene: TRBJ2-6
CDR3aa: ASSLTTGANVLT

d_gene: TRBD1
v_gene: TRBV28
j_gene: TRBJ1-2
CDR3aa: ASSSPGTGYGYT

d_gene: .
v_gene: TRBV4-2
j_gene: TRBJ1-5
CDR3aa: ASSRLGQSNQPQH

d_gene: .
v_gene: TRBV7-8
j_gene: TRBJ1-5
CDR3aa: ASSLDITPQPQH

d_gene: .
v_gene: TRBV21-1
j_gene: TRBJ2-1
CDR3aa: ASSEPPSRLAGGGDEQF

d_gene: .
v_gene: TRBV28
j_gene: TRBJ1-5
CDR3aa: ASRRGVYNQPQH

d_gene: TRBD1
v_gene: TRBV7-8
j_gene: TRBJ1-3
CDR3aa: ASSHRGRNTIY

d_gene: TRBD2
v_gene: TRBV27
j_gene: TRBJ2-7
CDR3aa: ASSGGLAHHEQY

d_gene: .
v_gene: TRBV4-3
j_gene: TRBJ2-4
CDR3aa: ASSQEVRNIQY

d_gene: TRBD1
v_gene: TRBV5-1
j_gene: TRBJ2-7
CDR3aa: ASSPGQGPYEQY